Listed below are T cell receptor beta chains from one sample, sequenced in a study of blood T cell repertoires in COVID-19. Clones were sequenced by immunoSEQ multiplex PCR, and TCRdb holds only the in-frame ones, with some missing. In the table there are roughly 350,000 clones, 75% to 90% of which are singletons. Sample: peripheral blood. All receptors come from a woman aged 18-30 years with acute or convalescent COVID-19. CDR3s include the opening cysteine and the closing phenylalanine or tryptophan. The D gene is left open where the match is weak. Size tells how often a clone was seen (once, few, many) or the class of an expanded clone, and some rows leave it out.

V,D,J,size,DNA,CDR3
TRBV6-5,-,TRBJ1-5,-,TGTGCCAGCAGTTACCGCCCCGGGAATAGCAATCAGCCCCAGCATTTT,CASSYRPGNSNQPQHF
TRBV2,-,TRBJ1-1,-,TGTGCCAGCCGAGAGTTCATGAACACTGAAGCTTTCTTT,CASREFMNTEAFF
TRBV5-6,-,TRBJ1-1,-,TGTGCCAGCAGCGGCGGGGTAAGCACTGAAGCTTTCTTT,CASSGGVSTEAFF
TRBV6-5,TRBD1,TRBJ2-7,few,TGTGCCAGCAGTTACTCGGCCGGGACAGGGAACCACGAGCAGTACTTC,CASSYSAGTGNHEQYF
TRBV7-2,-,TRBJ1-2,-,TGTGCCAGCAGCTTAGGCGGGAAAGACTATGGCTACACCTTC,CASSLGGKDYGYTF
TRBV9,-,TRBJ2-2,-,TGTGCCAGCAGCGTAGGGGCTGCGAACACCGGGGAGCTGTTTTTT,CASSVGAANTGELFF
TRBV4-1,-,TRBJ2-2,once,TGCGCCAGCAGCCCCATAGAGGGAGCGAACACCGGGGAGCTGTTTTTT,CASSPIEGANTGELFF
TRBV9,-,TRBJ1-1,-,TGTGCCAGCAGCCCTCGGACAGCCCATAACACTGAAGCTTTCTTT,CASSPRTAHNTEAFF
TRBV6-1,-,TRBJ1-4,-,TGTGCCAGCAGTGAATGGAGGATTCGGGGGACCTCCCGAGGGGATGAAAAACTGTTTTTT,CASSEWRIRGTSRGDEKLFF
TRBV19,TRBD1,TRBJ1-1,-,TGTGCCAGTAGTAGAAGGACAGGGGGCACTGAAGCTTTCTTT,CASSRRTGGTEAFF
TRBV6-6,TRBD1,TRBJ2-7,-,TGTGCCAGCTGCTCCGGGACAGAGCGGGAGCAGTACTTC,CASCSGTEREQYF